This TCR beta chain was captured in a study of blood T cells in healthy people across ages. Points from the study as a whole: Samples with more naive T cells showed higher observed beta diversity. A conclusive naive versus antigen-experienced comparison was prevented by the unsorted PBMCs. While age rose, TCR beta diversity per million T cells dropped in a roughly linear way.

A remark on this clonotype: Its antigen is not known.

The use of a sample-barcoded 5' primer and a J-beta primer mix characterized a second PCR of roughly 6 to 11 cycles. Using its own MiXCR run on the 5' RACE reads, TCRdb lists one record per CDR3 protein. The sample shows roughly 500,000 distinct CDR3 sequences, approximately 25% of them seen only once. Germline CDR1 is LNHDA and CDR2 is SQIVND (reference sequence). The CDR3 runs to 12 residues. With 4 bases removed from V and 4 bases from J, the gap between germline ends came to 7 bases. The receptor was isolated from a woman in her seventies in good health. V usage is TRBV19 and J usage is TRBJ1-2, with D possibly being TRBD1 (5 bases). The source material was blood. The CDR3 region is CASSKGFYGYTF. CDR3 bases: TGTGCCAGTAGTAAGGGGTTCTATGGCTACACCTTC.